The T cell receptor (beta chain) described here comes from a study of cytomegalovirus exposure and HLA in healthy donors. CDR1 and CDR2 (germline): KGHSH, LQKENI. This CDR3 has 12 residues. V shed 2 bases and J shed 6 bases, with 7 bases lying between them. Clones were read by immunoSEQ multiplex PCR, and TCRdb kept only the in-frame ones, dropping some. The data show 70,000 or so clones, 91% seen once. The receptor's source is a man younger than 35 in good health and CMV-seronegative. The chain recombines TRBV18 with TRBJ1-1, with D hard to call. The material sequenced was PBMCs. The CDR3 region is CASSPTSSEAFF. In nucleotides, the CDR3 is TGTGCCAGCTCACCAACTTCCTCTGAAGCTTTCTTT. The complete variable domain, with remaining parts taken from reference TRBV18 and TRBJ1-1, reads NAGVMQNPRHLVRRRGQEARLRCSPMKGHSHVYWYRQLPEEGLKFMVYLQKENIIDESGMPKERFSAEFPKEGPSILRIQQVVRGDSAAYFCASSPTSSEAFFGQGTRLTVV.